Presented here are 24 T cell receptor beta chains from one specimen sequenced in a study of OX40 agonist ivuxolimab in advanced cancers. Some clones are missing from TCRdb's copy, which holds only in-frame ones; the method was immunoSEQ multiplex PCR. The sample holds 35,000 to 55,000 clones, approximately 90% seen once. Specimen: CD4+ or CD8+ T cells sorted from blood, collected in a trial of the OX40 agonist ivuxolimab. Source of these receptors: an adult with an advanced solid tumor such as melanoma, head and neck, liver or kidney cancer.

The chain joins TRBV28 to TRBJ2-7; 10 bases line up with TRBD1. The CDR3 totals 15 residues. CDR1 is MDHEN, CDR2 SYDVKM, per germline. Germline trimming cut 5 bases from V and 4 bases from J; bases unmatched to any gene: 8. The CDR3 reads CASSPPGTGVYEQYF. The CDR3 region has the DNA TGTGCCAGCAGTCCTCCCGGGACAGGGGTTTACGAGCAGTACTTC.

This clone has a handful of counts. CDR3 region: CAWSGSGNQPQHF. CDR3 bases: TGTGCCTGGAGTGGGTCAGGGAATCAGCCCCAGCATTTT. V and J are TRBV30 and TRBJ1-5; maybe TRBD1 (5 bases). This CDR3 contains 13 residues. CDR1 is GTSNPN and CDR2 is SVGIG in the germline V gene (reference sequence). The V end was cut by 1 base, the J end by 4 bases, with 8 bases between.

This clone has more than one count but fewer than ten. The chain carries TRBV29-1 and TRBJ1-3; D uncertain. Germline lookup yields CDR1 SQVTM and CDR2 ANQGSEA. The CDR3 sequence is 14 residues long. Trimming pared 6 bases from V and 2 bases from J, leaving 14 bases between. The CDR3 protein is CSVSGQATGNTIYF. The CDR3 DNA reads TGCAGCGTGAGCGGCCAGGCGACTGGAAACACCATATATTTT.

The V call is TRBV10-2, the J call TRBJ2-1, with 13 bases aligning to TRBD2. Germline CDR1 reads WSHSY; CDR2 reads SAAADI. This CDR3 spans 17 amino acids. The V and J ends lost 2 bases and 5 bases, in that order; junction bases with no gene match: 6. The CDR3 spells CASSEGLLAGGNNEQFF. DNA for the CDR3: TGCGCCAGCAGTGAGGGGCTACTAGCGGGAGGGAACAATGAGCAGTTCTTC.

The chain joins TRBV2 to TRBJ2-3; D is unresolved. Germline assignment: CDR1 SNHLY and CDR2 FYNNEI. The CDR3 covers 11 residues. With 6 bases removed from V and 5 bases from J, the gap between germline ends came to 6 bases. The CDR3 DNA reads TGTGCCAGCAGAGTTCAAGATACGCAGTATTTT. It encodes CASRVQDTQYF.

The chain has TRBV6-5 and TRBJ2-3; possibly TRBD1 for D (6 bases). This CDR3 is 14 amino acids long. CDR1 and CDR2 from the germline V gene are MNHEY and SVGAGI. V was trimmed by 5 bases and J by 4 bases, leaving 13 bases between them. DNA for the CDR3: TGTGCCAGCAGTCGCCTTACAGGGTCAGATACGCAGTATTTT. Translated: CASSRLTGSDTQYF.

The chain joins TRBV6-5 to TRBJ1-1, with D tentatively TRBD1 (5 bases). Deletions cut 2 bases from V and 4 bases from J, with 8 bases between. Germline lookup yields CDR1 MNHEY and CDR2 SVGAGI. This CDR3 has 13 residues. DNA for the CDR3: TGTGCCAGCAGTTACGGTGGGGGCACTGAAGCTTTCTTT. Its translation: CASSYGGGTEAFF.

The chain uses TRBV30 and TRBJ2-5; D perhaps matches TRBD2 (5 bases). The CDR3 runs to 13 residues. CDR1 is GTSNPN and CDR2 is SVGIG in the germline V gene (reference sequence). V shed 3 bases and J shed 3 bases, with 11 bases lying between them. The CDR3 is CAWRPREKETQYF. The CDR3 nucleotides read TGTGCCTGGAGACCCCGGGAAAAAGAGACCCAGTACTTC.

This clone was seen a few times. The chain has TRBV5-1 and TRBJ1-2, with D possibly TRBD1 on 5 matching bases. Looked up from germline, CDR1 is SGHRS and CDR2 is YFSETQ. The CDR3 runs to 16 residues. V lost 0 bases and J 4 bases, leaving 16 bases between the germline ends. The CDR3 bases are TGCGCCAGCAGCTTGGGTATGCTAGGGGCCGCCTATGGCTACACCTTC. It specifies CASSLGMLGAAYGYTF.

The CDR3 protein is CASSLRERGGTQYF. CDR3 DNA sequence: TGTGCCAGCAGCCTTAGAGAGCGTGGGGGGACCCAGTACTTC. V is TRBV7-2 and J is TRBJ2-5; D is perhaps TRBD1 or TRBD2 (5 bases each). The V end was cut by 5 bases, the J end by 7 bases, with 17 bases between. Germline CDR1 is SGHTA and CDR2 is FQGNSA. CDR3 length equals 14 residues.

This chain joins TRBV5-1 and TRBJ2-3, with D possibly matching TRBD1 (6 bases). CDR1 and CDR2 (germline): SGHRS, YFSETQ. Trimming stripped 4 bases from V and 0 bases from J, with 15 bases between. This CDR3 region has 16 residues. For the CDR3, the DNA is TGCGCCAGCAGCCAGGGGTGGAGCAGTAGCACAGATACGCAGTATTTT. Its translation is CASSQGWSSSTDTQYF.

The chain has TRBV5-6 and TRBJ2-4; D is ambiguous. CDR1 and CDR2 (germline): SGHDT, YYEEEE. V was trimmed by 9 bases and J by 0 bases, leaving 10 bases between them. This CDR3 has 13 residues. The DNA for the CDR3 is TGTGCCATCCGCGCCCGAGCCAAAAACATTCAGTACTTC. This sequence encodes CAIRARAKNIQYF.

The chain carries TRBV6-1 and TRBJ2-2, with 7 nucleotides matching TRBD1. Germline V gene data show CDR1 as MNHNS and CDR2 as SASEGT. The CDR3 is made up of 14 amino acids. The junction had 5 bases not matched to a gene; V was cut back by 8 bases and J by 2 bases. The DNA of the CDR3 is TGTGCCAGCCGGGACAGCTTCAACACCGGGGAGCTGTTTTTT. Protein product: CASRDSFNTGELFF.

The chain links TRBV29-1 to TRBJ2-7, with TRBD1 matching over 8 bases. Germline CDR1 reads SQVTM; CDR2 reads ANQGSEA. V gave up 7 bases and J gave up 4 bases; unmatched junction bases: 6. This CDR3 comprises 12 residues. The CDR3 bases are TGCAGCGGGGGACAGGACCTATACGAGCAGTACTTC. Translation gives CSGGQDLYEQYF.

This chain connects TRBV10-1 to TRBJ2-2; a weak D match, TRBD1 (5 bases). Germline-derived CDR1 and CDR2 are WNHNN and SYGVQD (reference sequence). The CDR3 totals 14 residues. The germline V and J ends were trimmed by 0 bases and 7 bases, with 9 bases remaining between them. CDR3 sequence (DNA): TGCGCCAGCAGTGAGTCTCAGGGAATCGGGGAGCTGTTTTTT. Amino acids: CASSESQGIGELFF.

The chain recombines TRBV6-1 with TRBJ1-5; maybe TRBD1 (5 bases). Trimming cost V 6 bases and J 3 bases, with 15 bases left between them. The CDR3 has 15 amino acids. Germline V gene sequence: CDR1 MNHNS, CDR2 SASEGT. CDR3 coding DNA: TGTGCCAGCAGGCCTACGGGACGGAACAATCAGCCCCAGCATTTT. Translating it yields CASRPTGRNNQPQHF.

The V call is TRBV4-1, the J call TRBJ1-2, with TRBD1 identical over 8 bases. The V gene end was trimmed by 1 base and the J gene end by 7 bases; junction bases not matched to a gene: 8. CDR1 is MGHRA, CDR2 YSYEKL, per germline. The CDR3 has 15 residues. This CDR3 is CASSQGPGGLGGYTF. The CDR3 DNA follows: TGCGCCAGCAGCCAAGGCCCAGGGGGCTTGGGTGGCTACACCTTC.

The CDR3 loop is CASSLAGYQETQYF. CDR3 bases: TGCGCCAGCAGCTTGGCCGGTTACCAAGAGACCCAGTACTTC. The chain employs TRBV5-1 and TRBJ2-5; unclear D gene. CDR3 length: 14 amino acids. The ends were cut back, 0 bases at V and 0 bases at J, with 6 bases in the middle. Germline V lookup: CDR1 SGHRS, CDR2 YFSETQ. Supplemented by reference TRBV5-1 and TRBJ2-5, the full variable domain reads KAGVTQTPRYLIKTRGQQVTLSCSPISGHRSVSWYQQTPGQGLQFLFEYFSETQRNKGNFPGRFSGRQFSNSRSEMNVSTLELGDSALYLCASSLAGYQETQYFGPGTRLLVL.

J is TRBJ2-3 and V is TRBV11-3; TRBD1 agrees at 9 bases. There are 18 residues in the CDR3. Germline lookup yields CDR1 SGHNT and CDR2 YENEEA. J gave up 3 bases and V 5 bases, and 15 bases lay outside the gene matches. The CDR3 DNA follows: TGTGCCAGCAGCCGCGGACAGGGGACGATGACGACTACAGATACGCAGTATTTT. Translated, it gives CASSRGQGTMTTTDTQYF.

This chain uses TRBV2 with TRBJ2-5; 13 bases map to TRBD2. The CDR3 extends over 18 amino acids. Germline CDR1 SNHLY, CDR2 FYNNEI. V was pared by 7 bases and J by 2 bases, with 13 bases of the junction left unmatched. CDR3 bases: TGTGCCAGCACCAACCCCGGGACTAGCGGGAAGGGGCAAGAGACCCAGTACTTC. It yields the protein CASTNPGTSGKGQETQYF.

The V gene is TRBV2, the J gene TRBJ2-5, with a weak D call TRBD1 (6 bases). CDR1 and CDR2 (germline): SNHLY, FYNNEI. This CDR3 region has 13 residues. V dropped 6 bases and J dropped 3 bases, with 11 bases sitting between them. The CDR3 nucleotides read TGTGCCAGCAGCGCTAGGGGGAAAGAGACCCAGTACTTC. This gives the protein CASSARGKETQYF. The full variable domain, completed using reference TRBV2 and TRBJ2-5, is EPEVTQTPSHQVTQMGQEVILRCVPISNHLYFYWYRQILGQKVEFLVSFYNNEISEKSEIFDDQFSVERPDGSNFTLKIRSTKLEDSAMYFCASSARGKETQYFGPGTRLLVL.

CDR3 region: CASSFRDRENYGYTF. CDR3 in DNA: TGTGCCAGCAGCTTCCGGGACAGGGAGAACTATGGCTACACCTTC. The genes are TRBV5-6 and TRBJ1-2; 9 nucleotides align to TRBD1. V shed 2 bases, J shed 2 bases, and the junction held 4 bases outside the gene matches. From germline, CDR1 is SGHDT and CDR2 YYEEEE. This CDR3 has 15 amino acids.

CDR3 loop: CASSSRRSLINTEAFF. CDR3 DNA: TGCGCCAGCAGCTCTCGAAGATCCCTTATCAACACTGAAGCTTTCTTT. The gene calls are TRBV5-1 and TRBJ1-1; D remains unclear. The CDR3 totals 16 residues. The V and J ends lost 3 bases and 2 bases respectively, with 17 bases between them. Germline CDR1 reads SGHRS; CDR2 reads YFSETQ. Full variable domain (remainder filled in from reference TRBV5-1 and TRBJ1-1): KAGVTQTPRYLIKTRGQQVTLSCSPISGHRSVSWYQQTPGQGLQFLFEYFSETQRNKGNFPGRFSGRQFSNSRSEMNVSTLELGDSALYLCASSSRRSLINTEAFFGQGTRLTVV.

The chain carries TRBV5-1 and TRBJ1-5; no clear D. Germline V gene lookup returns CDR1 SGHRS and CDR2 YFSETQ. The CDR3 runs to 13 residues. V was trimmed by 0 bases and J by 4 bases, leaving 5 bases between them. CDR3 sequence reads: CASSLAGNQPQHF. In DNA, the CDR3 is TGCGCCAGCAGCTTGGCCGGGAATCAGCCCCAGCATTTT.